This is a list of T cell receptor beta chains from one sample in a study of CD8 T cells in ankylosing spondylitis. TCRdb independently ran MiXCR on the 5' RACE reads; one entry per CDR3 protein. The sample contains a few hundred thousand distinct CDR3 sequences, around 17% of which appear only once. Specimen: blood, either unsorted or a sorted T cell fraction (not recorded which). Every receptor here comes from a male donor with ankylosing spondylitis. CDR3s leave out the opening cysteine and the closing phenylalanine or tryptophan. Each record gives: V gene, J gene, CDR3 protein.

>TRBV11-2|TRBJ2-2
ASSTRGDNTGELF
>TRBV4-1|TRBJ2-7
ASSQEARRSYEQY
>TRBV7-9|TRBJ2-7
ASSLGGSEFSYEQY
>TRBV4-3|TRBJ1-4
ASSHLLGTGQEKLF
>TRBV7-9|TRBJ2-1
ASSHYRGGGVNEQF
>TRBV2|TRBJ2-5
ATTDSSGETQY
>TRBV7-9|TRBJ1-4
ASSPAGSEKLF
>TRBV7-9|TRBJ1-4
ASSKNRVANEKLF
>TRBV7-9|TRBJ2-7
ASSSRDGPYEQY
>TRBV4-1|TRBJ2-7
ASSPLAGATFDEQY
>TRBV11-2|TRBJ2-4
ASSPDRPLELAKNIQY
>TRBV4-1|TRBJ2-1
ASSHGLAEIQMEDEQF
>TRBV9|TRBJ2-1
ASSVNSGPPYNEQF
>TRBV7-9|TRBJ1-1
ASKGTNTEAF
>TRBV7-6|TRBJ2-7
ASSLSLAESDEQY
>TRBV3-1|TRBJ1-1
ASSPPLDTEAF
>TRBV12-3/TRBV12-4|TRBJ2-1
ASSLAYPSSYNEQF
>TRBV24-1|TRBJ2-6
ATKARRWGGEESGANVLT
>TRBV18|TRBJ1-1
ASSHAGLAEAF
>TRBV4-1|TRBJ2-1
ASSQDGGSEQF
>TRBV5-6|TRBJ2-7
ASSLGLAVYEQY
>TRBV2|TRBJ2-1
ASSVSEGYNEQF
>TRBV4-3|TRBJ2-7
ASSPFLGTYEQY
>TRBV20-1|TRBJ2-7
SASGQGTEQY
>TRBV4-3|TRBJ1-3
ASSQDLGSLYSGTTIY
>TRBV4-1|TRBJ2-3
ASSLIAGGPTDTQY